One TCR beta chain is described in this entry. No antigen is known for it. Base qualities are missing; no much larger clone stands one base away. At the junction V is shortened by 0 bases and J by 3 bases; bases outside the gene matches: 2. CDR1 SGHRS and CDR2 YFSETQ were looked up in the germline V gene. Including the terminal cysteine and phenylalanine, the CDR3 comprises 15 residues. Only the CDR3 DNA stays, 45 bases, in frame from base 1. The cohort consisted of hundreds of healthy bone marrow donors. All cohort members were sampled while nominally healthy, although unrecorded immune exposures were likely present. The donor was CMV seropositive and was included in the group of some 290 seropositive cohort members. A peripheral blood sample was provided by each donor, and peripheral blood mononuclear cells were used for TCR beta sequencing. The Qiagen DNeasy Blood Extraction Kit was used to extract genomic DNA from the blood cell samples.

The method was the immunoSEQ multiplex PCR assay. For the multiplex PCR, a mixture combining 60 forward primers for TCR Vbeta segments and 13 reverse primers for TCR Jbeta segments was used. Amplification of the CDR3 region of rearranged TCR beta genes was performed with a multiplex PCR assay on genomic DNA. The Illumina HiSeq System was used to sequence the amplified TCR beta libraries as 87-base-pair reads. In the original analysis: Across the roughly 640 repertoires, a later analysis counted some 80 million unique TCR beta chains, some 11 million of which were shared by at least two donors. A nearest-neighbor algorithm error-corrected the raw reads and collapsed the reads into unique sequences, merging closely related sequences to remove PCR and sequencing errors. V, D and J gene segments were assigned by aligning CDR3 sequences to IMGT reference sequences. For a sequence to be retained, a match of at least six nucleotides was required to both a V gene segment and a J gene segment. A rearrangement was called productive if the CDR3 had no stop codons and remained in frame with V and J, and every other rearrangement was called non-productive. CDR3 was defined according to IMGT convention as the region running from the second conserved V-encoded cysteine to the conserved J-encoded phenylalanine. In an earlier analysis of roughly 580 of the donors, sequences lacking an unambiguous match to a single V gene segment were excluded. In an earlier analysis of several hundred of the donors, V segments were called functional above 56.7% productive rearrangements and were called segregating when the between-donor standard deviation exceeded 5%. A statistical classification framework was built to diagnose cytomegalovirus status from the catalog of TCR beta chain sequences. V and J gene assignment, in a later analysis, came from comparing TCR nucleotide sequences with IMGT/GENE-DB human TR gene sequences. The TCRdist pipeline was used in a later analysis to assign CDR3 sequences and most-parsimonious VDJ recombination scenarios. A later analysis defined each TCR beta chain by its CDR3 amino acid sequence plus V-gene family, and excluded reads lacking a unique V-gene family. In a later analysis, a few hundred highly shared, low-generation-probability nucleotide sequences were removed to address suspected cross-contamination and a sequencing artifact. A later analysis calculated a clonal expansion index for each public chain from normalized within-repertoire ranks of inferred template counts. In a later analysis, generation probabilities were computed with a VDJ recombination model fitted to out-of-frame rearrangements, and the resulting probabilities were checked against IGoR. In a later analysis, hypergeometric tests were used to score TCR-TCR, TCR-HLA and TCR-CMV co-occurrence, with a repertoire-size bias correction applied to TCR pairs. A later analysis estimated false discovery rates by permuting HLA or CMV assignments 20 times. In a later analysis, co-occurring TCRs were grouped using DBSCAN, with TCRdist sequence similarity added in when clustering inside HLA-allele-positive subsets. Repertoires with fewer than 30,000 or more than 120,000 public chains were left out of co-occurrence clustering, as were four to six repertoires with anomalous nucleotide sharing. TCRdb obtained this table from immuneACCESS and retained in-frame rearrangements with V and J assigned. These tables miss some clones; where compared with another copy, unresolved V genes account for less than half of the shortfall, and the remainder is unexplained. Clone size and the V and J calls come from that table; the DNA yielded D and trimming. Here the sample has 100,000 to 150,000 clones; just under 75% occur a single time. Less than 5% of the sample is taken by the ten largest.

The data stem from a study of cytomegalovirus exposure and HLA in healthy donors (dated by TCRdb to about 2017). Broadly, across the study: An earlier analysis of more than 550 of the donors reported approximately 260 Gb of sequence data and some 110 million unique TCR beta sequences obtained from about 180 million T cells. An early release that covered some 630 HLA-typed donors contained around 330 gigabases of sequencing data and approximately 85 million unique TCR sequences. Of the roughly 390 genotyped donors, roughly 85% fell in the genetic ancestry cluster associated with self-reported Caucasian donors. The study aimed to test whether signatures of past pathogen exposure could be identified by cataloging public T cell receptors. The study used immunosequencing to profile the T cell repertoires of several hundred subjects and linked those repertoires to cytomegalovirus serostatus. A separate validation cohort of roughly 130 different subjects was used in addition to the approximately 700-subject first cohort. To predict cytomegalovirus infection status, the study combined high-throughput TCR immunosequencing, statistical association of individual TCRs with disease status, and machine learning. A later analysis re-examined previously published TCR beta repertoires from over 500 donors and added high-resolution HLA genotyping to investigate patterns of TCR occurrence. The later analysis used no new phenotypic data to find candidate immune exposures, relying instead on TCR beta sequences and their occurrence across donors. In an earlier analysis of 550 to 700 of the donors, high-throughput TCR beta sequencing was used to judge whether each TCR beta V gene segment behaved as functional or pseudogenic. Donor age, sex, ethnicity and CMV serostatus were compiled together with the repertoire data. A later genetic analysis used genome-wide SNP genotypes for about three fifths of the 666 donors, treating that subset as a discovery cohort. All discovery cohort repertoires had been generated on a single sequencing platform. HLA typing included class I and class II loci at four-digit resolution. Typing coverage varied by locus: roughly 620-630 donors for A, B, C, DRB1 and DQB1; under 550 for DQA1; 606 for DPA1; approximately 450 for DPB1. Several DR-DQ haplotypes were handled as single units for association and clustering because linkage in the cohort was strong. Among roughly 400 genotyped donors of the cohort, an average of around 240,000 unique TCR beta nucleotide sequences was sequenced per donor, of which 15% to 20% were non-productive.

What the work shows at the level of the full study, not this receptor alone: A cluster of highly shared sequence variants was judged likely to represent a technical artifact of the sequencing pipeline. Across donors, most TCR sequences were observed very rarely, whereas some public TCRs were present in many individuals. According to a later analysis, parvovirus B19, influenza, CMV and Epstein-Barr virus appeared linked to several top co-occurrence clusters. A later analysis found that HLA-associated TCR beta chains were more clonally expanded and had lower generation probabilities than equally common non-associated chains. Because the 87-base-pair reads could not distinguish some IMGT-functional V segments, including TRBV6-2 and TRBV6-3, those segments were excluded. When HLA alleles, especially DR and DQ, strongly co-occurred, TCR associations were difficult to assign to individual alleles. Because some donors lacked HLA typing at each locus, the association tests relied only on the typed subset. In a later analysis, about 16,000 TCR beta sequences were associated with specific HLA alleles at a false discovery rate of 0.05. According to a later analysis, TCR association rates differed among HLA loci, with DRB1 alleles showing the most associated TCRs and HLA-C alleles showing the fewest. A further reported finding was that TCR beta sequences accurately predicted the HLA-A and HLA-B alleles for most subjects in the first cohort. Only TCR beta chains were sequenced in this cohort, and the absence of alpha or paired-chain data limited detectable features. The earlier analysis of approximately 590 of the donors excluded 15 to 20 rarely observed V segments, including chromosome 9 orphons, because counts were too low. The presence/absence analyses assumed that sequencing depth was roughly uniform across donors, and that assumption may not be true. In a later analysis, most CMV-associated TCR beta chains were found to appear HLA-restricted, with HLA associations seemingly driven largely by CMV exposure. Linkage disequilibrium might explain the correlated functional status among segregating V segments, but an unknown experimental factor could not be ruled out. The authors suggested that the approach could potentially be generalized to other disease states and immunological phenotypes. V-gene and J-gene trimming of TCR beta chains was associated with a missense DCLRE1C variant in a later genetic analysis, and the association was replicated in an independent cohort. In a later genetic analysis, fewer N-insertions in productive TCRs were reported among donors in an Asian-associated ancestry cluster than the roughly 700-donor mean. In an earlier analysis of about 550 of the donors, most TCR beta V segments were observed in productive rearrangements about 90% or about 30% of the time, broadly matching IMGT annotations. The study listed 164 TCR beta chains as associated with cytomegalovirus. Cytomegalovirus status was reported to be diagnosed by the classifier with high specificity and sensitivity in both the original and validation cohorts. The only immune exposure information available for the cohort was CMV serostatus. In vitro tests confirmed that a few of the cytomegalovirus-associated TCR beta chains recognize cytomegalovirus antigens.

The rearrangement combines TRBV5-1 with TRBJ2-5, and 10 junctional nucleotides match TRBD1. Material: PBMCs. The sequence was obtained from a man aged 55 to 70 in good health and CMV-seropositive. The DNA reads TGCGCCAGCAGCTTGGCCGGGACAGGGGAAGAGACCCAGTACTTC. This codes for CASSLAGTGEETQYF. With the portions outside the CDR3 filled from the reference TRBV5-1 and TRBJ2-5 genes, the complete variable region becomes KAGVTQTPRYLIKTRGQQVTLSCSPISGHRSVSWYQQTPGQGLQFLFEYFSETQRNKGNFPGRFSGRQFSNSRSEMNVSTLELGDSALYLCASSLAGTGEETQYFGPGTRLLVL.